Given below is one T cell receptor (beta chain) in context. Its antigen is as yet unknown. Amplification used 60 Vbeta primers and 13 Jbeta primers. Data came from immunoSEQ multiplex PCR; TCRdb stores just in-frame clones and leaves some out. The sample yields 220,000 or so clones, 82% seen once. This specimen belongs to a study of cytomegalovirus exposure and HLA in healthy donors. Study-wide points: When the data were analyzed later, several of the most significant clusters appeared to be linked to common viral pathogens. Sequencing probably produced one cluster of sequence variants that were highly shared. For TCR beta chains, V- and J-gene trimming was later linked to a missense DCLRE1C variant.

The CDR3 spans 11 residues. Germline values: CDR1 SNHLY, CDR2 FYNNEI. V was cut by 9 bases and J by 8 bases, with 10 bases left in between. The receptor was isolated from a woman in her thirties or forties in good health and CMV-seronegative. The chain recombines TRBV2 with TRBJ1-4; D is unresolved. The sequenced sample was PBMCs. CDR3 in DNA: TGTGCCAGTTACCGGTGGGAAAAACTGTTTTTT. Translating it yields CASYRWEKLFF.